This T cell receptor (beta chain) was identified during a study of regulatory T cells in long-lasting Graves disease. This clonotype was detected only a few times. The CDR3 is 14 amino acids. Germline V gene lookup returns CDR1 SGHDT and CDR2 YYEEEE. The ends were cut back, 3 bases at V and 5 bases at J, with 11 bases in the middle. Building of the TCR beta libraries involved iRepertoire HTBI primers and Arm-PCR of CDR3 regions. TCRdb analysed the multiplex PCR reads with MiXCR anew, one entry per CDR3 protein. The table lists 600,000 to 850,000 distinct CDR3 sequences, around 30% of them singletons, with around 40% in the top ten. The time point was: persistent/refractory GD, antithyroid drugs over 5 years with positive TRAb. RNA isolated from PBMCs was used to make the TCR library.

This receptor was obtained from a female donor with Graves disease. Sequences were derived from peripheral blood mononuclear cells (PBMCs), sampled when the disease was refractory, from a patient treated with antithyroid drugs. The V and J genes are TRBV5-6 and TRBJ1-4, with D maybe TRBD1 (5 bases). The CDR3: CASSWDRSNEKLFF. CDR3 DNA sequence: TGTGCCAGCAGCTGGGACCGATCGAATGAAAAACTGTTTTTT.